This T cell receptor beta chain is drawn from a study of prognosis after radiotherapy for stage I lung cancer. The CDR3 covers 14 residues. Germline CDR1 is SGHRS and CDR2 is YFSETQ. After removal of 6 bases from V and 6 bases from J, the junction contained 8 bases not matched to a gene. From genomic DNA, TCR beta CDR3 was amplified by two-round multiplex PCR. First-round PCR amplification was performed with primers specific to each TRBV and TRBJ gene. Using its own MiXCR run on the multiplex PCR reads, TCRdb lists one record per CDR3 protein. There are 30,000 to 40,000 distinct CDR3 sequences in the sample; 32% occur only once, and 25% to 30% lies in the top ten. This clonotype was recorded many times. There were about 6 milliliters of peripheral blood drawn at each of two time points.

V and J are TRBV5-1 and TRBJ2-1; 8 positions agree with TRBD1. The sequencing here drew on PBMCs, taken before or after stereotactic body radiation therapy (not recorded which). This receptor was identified in a donor aged 50 or older with non-small cell lung cancer. The CDR3 DNA follows: TGCGCCAGCAACCAGGGGGCCCTGGGCAATGAGCAGTTCTTC. Translating it yields CASNQGALGNEQFF.